This T cell receptor beta chain was identified in a study of breast tumors, draining lymph nodes, adjacent tissues. Notes on the study in general: Compared with basal-like, luminal-like tumors shared significantly more repertoire with nontumor tissue. That most tumor T cells come from lymph nodes remained unproven. Compared with lymph nodes, tumors were less diverse; compared with nontumor tissue, more. Most tumor T cells seemingly derive from lymph node, then expand in tumor.

At least ten counts were recorded for this clonotype. Its antigen is unknown. TCRdb used MiXCR to reprocess the multiplex PCR reads, holding one entry per CDR3 protein. Among over 200,000 distinct CDR3 sequences listed, less than 35% were seen once. The CDR3 is 15 amino acids. V trimming: 5 bases; J trimming: 1 base; junction bases outside the gene matches: 5. Germline CDR1 reads DFQATT; CDR2 reads SNEGSKA (reference sequence). Samples came from axillary lymph nodes draining the breast cancer. The clonotype comes from a female donor with breast cancer. Some clones in this sample may be carry-over from other donors' samples. The specimen sequenced was axillary lymph node tissue. The chain couples TRBV20-1 to TRBJ2-3; the match to TRBD2 covers 11 bases. CDR3 nucleotide sequence: TGCAGTGCTTCATTAGCGGGGGGGCGCACAGATACGCAGTATTTT. Translating gives CSASLAGGRTDTQYF.